This T cell receptor beta chain originates from a study of shared clonotypes between healthy human individuals. Study background: Each donor's CD4 naive and CD4 memory cells filled three plates apiece, CD8 naive two, and CD8 memory one. Study findings and constraints: Across a few donors, naive CD4 shared approximately 4.5%, naive CD8 less than 4%, memory CD4 2.3%, memory CD8 0.4% to 0.5%.

About this clone: What it binds is unknown.

Germline CDR1 SGDLS, CDR2 YYNGEE. The CDR3 is 15 amino acids. V lost 3 bases and J 6 bases, leaving 19 bases between the germline ends. Method: immunoSEQ multiplex PCR; TCRdb's copy keeps in-frame clones and lacks some. The repertoire holds around 1,000,000 clones, with about 72% as singletons. Sequencing was carried out using memory CD4+ T cells from PBMCs. This sample's subset: CD45RA-negative fraction. The TCR originated in a man in his late teens or twenties in good health. Some clones in this sample may be carry-over from other donors' samples. The chain combines TRBV9 with TRBJ2-7; D is uncertain. CDR3 coding DNA: TGTGCCAGCAGCGCATATTCCGCCTCAGCTCGCGAGCAGTACTTC. This translates into CASSAYSASAREQYF. The full variable domain, completed using reference TRBV9 and TRBJ2-7, is DSGVTQTPKHLITATGQRVTLRCSPRSGDLSVYWYQQSLDQGLQFLIQYYNGEERAKGNILERFSAQQFPDLHSELNLSSLELGDSALYFCASSAYSASAREQYFGPGTRLTVT.